What follows describes a single TCR beta chain. As yet, its antigen is unknown. This sample is drawn from a study of OX40 agonist ivuxolimab in advanced cancers. Study context: Patients received ivuxolimab, an intravenous treatment, every 2 weeks at 0.01 to 10 mg/kg. Notes on the study in general: Still undetermined is the antigen specificity of the expanded peripheral T cells.

This CDR3 has 15 residues. Germline CDR1 and CDR2: SGHRS and YFSETQ. Trimming removed 0 bases from V and 6 bases from J; junction bases left unmatched: 3. This table comes from immunoSEQ multiplex PCR, and its TCRdb copy is limited to in-frame clones, with some not included. This table has fewer than 75,000 clones, 88% appearing once. This specimen was CD4+ or CD8+ T cells sorted from blood, taken in a trial of the OX40 agonist ivuxolimab. This TCR was recovered from an adult with an advanced solid tumor such as melanoma, head and neck, liver or kidney cancer. The genes are TRBV5-1 and TRBJ2-1, with 10 bases that match TRBD1. CDR3 bases: TGCGCCAGCAGCTTGGGCGGGACAGGGGTCAATGAGCAGTTCTTC. Its translation is CASSLGGTGVNEQFF.